The 30 T cell receptor beta chains listed next were all sequenced from one sample in a study of T cells after yellow fever vaccination. TCRdb re-called the 5' RACE reads with MiXCR, one entry per CDR3 protein. The sample yields approximately 550,000 distinct CDR3 sequences, about a fifth seen once. The sample was PBMCs, taken 15 days after the yellow fever booster vaccination. These receptors were obtained from a young man who received the YFV17D yellow fever vaccine.

This clonotype was detected a few times. J is TRBJ2-3 and V is TRBV2, with unresolved D. The CDR3 runs to 14 residues. V was pared by 5 bases and J by 2 bases, with 11 bases between. Germline V gene lookup returns CDR1 SNHLY and CDR2 FYNNEI. DNA of the CDR3: TGTGCCAGCAGTTTTGGAACAATCACAGATACGCAGTATTTT. This gives the protein CASSFGTITDTQYF.

This clonotype was detected a few times. The gene calls are TRBV7-9 and TRBJ2-5; no clear D. Germline V gene sequence: CDR1 SEHNR, CDR2 FQNEAQ (reference sequence). Trimming shortened V by 5 bases and J by 2 bases, and 9 bases separated the two germline ends. CDR3 length: 13 amino acids. CDR3 coding DNA: TGTGCCAGCAGCCGGACCCCGCAAGAGACCCAGTACTTC. It translates to CASSRTPQETQYF.

The V and J genes are TRBV5-1 and TRBJ2-7; TRBD2 matches at 12 bases. The CDR3 has 15 residues. Germline V gives CDR1 SGHRS, CDR2 YFSETQ. The ends lost 4 bases at V and 5 bases at J; junction bases unmatched: 7. The CDR3 coding sequence is TGCGCCAGCAGCATTACGACTAGCGGGAGTAACGAGCAGTACTTC. Amino acid sequence: CASSITTSGSNEQYF. Using reference TRBV5-1 and TRBJ2-7 for the parts outside the CDR3, the full variable domain is KAGVTQTPRYLIKTRGQQVTLSCSPISGHRSVSWYQQTPGQGLQFLFEYFSETQRNKGNFPGRFSGRQFSNSRSEMNVSTLELGDSALYLCASSITTSGSNEQYFGPGTRLTVT.

V usage is TRBV6-1 and J usage is TRBJ2-7; 8 nucleotides line up with TRBD2. From germline, CDR1 is MNHNS and CDR2 SASEGT. The CDR3 length is 14 residues. After removal of 5 bases from V and 6 bases from J, the junction contained 9 bases not matched to a gene. The CDR3 DNA follows: TGTGCCAGCAGTCAAAAAGCGGGAGCAATCGAGCAGTACTTC. This encodes CASSQKAGAIEQYF.

This clonotype appeared a few times. This sequence joins TRBV10-3 and TRBJ2-1; no reliable D call. Trimming shortened V by 7 bases and J by 3 bases, and 13 bases separated the two germline ends. CDR1 and CDR2 from the germline V gene are ENHRY and SYGVKD. The CDR3 has 14 amino acids. The CDR3 here is CAIKSDPSYNEQFF. For the CDR3, the DNA is TGTGCCATCAAGTCGGACCCAAGCTACAATGAGCAGTTCTTC.

This clonotype was found a few times. The J gene is TRBJ2-2, the V gene TRBV10-3; D is perhaps TRBD1 (6 bases). The CDR3 runs to 13 residues. CDR1 and CDR2 from the germline V gene are ENHRY and SYGVKD. Trimming pared 10 bases from V and 6 bases from J, leaving 15 bases between. The CDR3 is CATLPAGAGELFF. As DNA, the CDR3 is TGTGCCACCCTCCCTGCAGGGGCCGGGGAGCTGTTTTTT.

This clonotype came up a few times. This chain links TRBV7-2 with TRBJ2-3; D is unresolved. Trimming cost V 2 bases and J 2 bases, with 8 bases left between them. This CDR3 has 14 amino acids. CDR1 and CDR2 (germline): SGHTA, FQGNSA. This chain's CDR3 is CASSLLGATDTQYF. The CDR3 bases are TGTGCCAGCAGCTTACTTGGAGCCACAGATACGCAGTATTTT. The full variable domain, completed using reference TRBV7-2 and TRBJ2-3, is GAGVSQSPSNKVTEKGKDVELRCDPISGHTALYWYRQSLGQGLEFLIYFQGNSAPDKSGLPSDRFSAERTGGSVSTLTIQRTQQEDSAVYLCASSLLGATDTQYFGPGTRLTVL.

V is TRBV7-2 and J is TRBJ2-5; no definite D call. The CDR3 totals 14 residues. CDR1 is SGHTA and CDR2 is FQGNSA in the germline V gene. Trimming pared 1 base from V and 5 bases from J, leaving 11 bases between. Here the CDR3 reads CASSLGLPRETQYF. The CDR3 coding sequence is TGTGCCAGCAGCTTAGGCCTCCCTCGGGAGACCCAGTACTTC.

This clonotype was seen more than once but under ten times. V usage is TRBV16 and J usage is TRBJ2-3, with 7 bases aligning to TRBD1. Germline V gene sequence: CDR1 KGHSY, CDR2 FQNENV. With V trimmed by 4 bases and J by 10 bases, 8 bases remained unmatched. The CDR3 has 13 residues. The CDR3 nucleotides read TGTGCCAGCAGCCCGCCGTCACAGGGGCCGCAGTATTTT. It codes for CASSPPSQGPQYF.

This clonotype was detected a few times. V and J are TRBV7-2 and TRBJ2-3; 8 bases fit TRBD2. The CDR3 length is 14 residues. V trimming: 8 bases; J trimming: 0 bases; junction bases outside the gene matches: 4. Germline V CDR1 and CDR2: SGHTA, FQGNSA. This CDR3 reads CASQSGSSTDTQYF. CDR3 nucleotide sequence: TGTGCCAGCCAAAGCGGGAGTAGCACAGATACGCAGTATTTT.

At least ten counts were recorded for this clonotype. The chain uses TRBV20-1 and TRBJ2-3; 11 positions match TRBD2. CDR3 size: 15 residues. Unmatched junction bases numbered 6, after V lost 3 bases and J lost 4 bases. Germline V gene sequence: CDR1 DFQATT, CDR2 SNEGSKA (reference sequence). The CDR3 loop is CSARPLAGAPDTQYF. The CDR3 region has the DNA TGCAGTGCTAGGCCACTAGCGGGAGCTCCAGATACGCAGTATTTT.

This clonotype has only a few counts. The rearrangement uses TRBV7-9 and TRBJ2-6; TRBD2 might be the D (5 bases). The V gene lost 0 bases and the J gene lost 1 base, with 7 bases spanning the gap. This CDR3 contains 16 residues. Looked up from germline, CDR1 is SEHNR and CDR2 is FQNEAQ (reference sequence). CDR3 bases: TGTGCCAGCAGCTTAGCCACTAGGTCTGGGGCCAACGTCCTGACTTTC. It codes for CASSLATRSGANVLTF.

The V call is TRBV6-2 or TRBV6-3, the J call TRBJ2-3, with 14 positions matching TRBD2. CDR3 size: 15 residues. CDR1 is MNHEY and CDR2 is SVGEGT in the germline V gene. CDR3 coding DNA: TGTGCTGCGTCCGGACTAGCGGGAGGCCGGGGTACGCAGTATTTT. Translating it yields CAASGLAGGRGTQYF.

This clonotype showed up just a few times. V usage is TRBV30 and J usage is TRBJ2-7; D gene ambiguous. The CDR3 is 13 residues long. Trimming took off 1 base at V and 2 bases at J, with 9 bases between the two ends. Germline lookup yields CDR1 GTSNPN and CDR2 SVGIG (reference sequence). Here the CDR3 reads CAWSEGDPYEQYF. CDR3 coding DNA: TGTGCCTGGAGTGAGGGCGACCCCTACGAGCAGTACTTC.

This clonotype was seen a handful of times. This chain links TRBV5-1 with TRBJ2-2; no clear D. Trimming cost V 0 bases and J 7 bases, with 13 bases left between them. The CDR3 sequence is 15 residues long. The germline V gene encodes CDR1 SGHRS and CDR2 YFSETQ. The CDR3 loop reads CASSLAEGWDGELFF. In DNA form, the CDR3 reads TGCGCCAGCAGCTTGGCCGAAGGGTGGGACGGGGAGCTGTTTTTT.

This clonotype turned up a few times. This sequence joins TRBV7-9 and TRBJ2-4; D is unclear. Germline V gene data show CDR1 as SEHNR and CDR2 as FQNEAQ (reference sequence). Deletions cut 5 bases from V and 0 bases from J, with 8 bases between. This CDR3 spans 14 amino acids. The CDR3, as DNA: TGTGCCAGCAGCCGCGACATAGCCAAAAACATTCAGTACTTC. It yields the protein CASSRDIAKNIQYF. The entire variable domain, with the rest obtained from reference TRBV7-9 and TRBJ2-4, is as follows: DTGVSQNPRHKITKRGQNVTFRCDPISEHNRLYWYRQTLGQGPEFLTYFQNEAQLEKSRLLSDRFSAERPKGSFSTLEIQRTEQGDSAMYLCASSRDIAKNIQYFGAGTRLSVL.

This clonotype has a handful of counts. The chain is built from TRBV29-1 and TRBJ2-2, with 7 nucleotides matching TRBD1. Germline CDR1 and CDR2: SQVTM and ANQGSEA. Trimming cost V 7 bases and J 6 bases; bases outside gene matches: 2. The CDR3 spans 11 residues. CDR3 region: CSAGQAGELFF. CDR3 bases: TGCAGCGCTGGACAGGCCGGGGAGCTGTTTTTT.

The chain joins TRBV24-1 to TRBJ2-6; D perhaps matches TRBD1 (6 bases). The ends were cut back, 4 bases at V and 4 bases at J, with 13 bases in the middle. Germline V lookup: CDR1 KGHDR, CDR2 SFDVKD. The CDR3 is 16 residues long. CDR3 sequence (DNA): TGTGCCACCAGTGAACCTACAGGGAGAGGGGCCAACGTCCTGACTTTC. Protein product: CATSEPTGRGANVLTF.

The chain employs TRBV30 and TRBJ2-2; TRBD1 aligns across 9 bases. Germline-derived CDR1 and CDR2 are GTSNPN and SVGIG (reference sequence). The CDR3 has 14 residues. The V segment lost 2 bases and the J segment 7 bases; nucleotides outside the gene matches: 5. CDR3 DNA sequence: TGTGCCTGGAGTTCCGGACAGGGGATCGGGGAGCTGTTTTTT. This sequence encodes CAWSSGQGIGELFF. The full variable domain, its missing parts supplied by reference TRBV30 and TRBJ2-2, is SQTIHQWPATLVQPVGSPLSLECTVEGTSNPNLYWYRQAAGRGLQLLFYSVGIGQISSEVPQNLSASRPQDRQFILSSKKLLLSDSGFYLCAWSSGQGIGELFFGEGSRLTVL.

This clonotype has a handful of counts. The rearrangement uses TRBV28 and TRBJ2-1, with D tentatively TRBD1 (6 bases). V lost 5 bases, J lost 8 bases, and 13 bases lay in between. The CDR3 length is 13 residues. Germline loops: CDR1 MDHEN, CDR2 SYDVKM. For the CDR3, the DNA is TGTGCCAGCAGTGCCACAGGGTTGGATGAGCAGTTCTTC. Protein product: CASSATGLDEQFF.

This clonotype appeared a few times. As DNA, the CDR3 is TGTGCCAGCAGTTACACTAGCGGGAGGGCCCAAGATACGCAGTATTTT. Its translation is CASSYTSGRAQDTQYF. The gene calls are TRBV6-5 and TRBJ2-3; 13 bases align to TRBD2. The CDR3 is 16 residues long. Per germline, CDR1 MNHEY and CDR2 SVGAGI. The V gene end was trimmed by 2 bases and the J gene end by 5 bases; junction bases not matched to a gene: 4.

The rearrangement joins TRBV14 to TRBJ2-5; no reliable D call. CDR3 length: 16 residues. Deletions cut 2 bases from V and 3 bases from J, with 16 bases between. Germline assignment: CDR1 SGHDN and CDR2 FVKESK. The DNA for the CDR3 is TGTGCCAGCAGCCAAAGAGGAGAGTGGATGGAAGAGACCCAGTACTTC. Amino acids: CASSQRGEWMEETQYF.

V and J are TRBV12-3 or TRBV12-4 and TRBJ2-7, with D possibly matching TRBD2 (5 bases). V was pared by 1 base and J by 4 bases, with 11 bases between. There are 14 residues in the CDR3. The CDR3 region has the DNA TGTGCCAGCAGTTTAGAGACTACCGGTTACGAGCAGTACTTC. Amino acids: CASSLETTGYEQYF.

This clonotype turned up a few times. This chain connects TRBV4-3 to TRBJ2-7; D tentatively fits TRBD1 or TRBD2 (5 bases each). CDR3 length equals 15 residues. Per germline, CDR1 LGHNA and CDR2 YSLEER. V dropped 4 bases and J dropped 1 base, with 14 bases sitting between them. The CDR3, as DNA: TGCGCCAGCAGCCGGCTCCGGGACGGTTCCTACGAGCAGTACTTC. Its translation: CASSRLRDGSYEQYF.

The chain joins TRBV20-1 to TRBJ2-3; D is unclear. CDR1 DFQATT and CDR2 SNEGSKA come from the germline V gene (reference sequence). CDR3 length: 14 amino acids. V lost 0 bases to trimming and J lost 8 bases, with 15 bases between them. The CDR3 protein is CSARDPLVRITQYF. In DNA, the CDR3 is TGCAGTGCTAGAGATCCCCTGGTCCGGATTACGCAGTATTTT.

Only a few counts were recorded for this clonotype. This rearrangement joins TRBV5-1 to TRBJ2-5; D unclear. With 0 bases removed from V and 5 bases from J, the gap between germline ends came to 14 bases. Germline values: CDR1 SGHRS, CDR2 YFSETQ. The CDR3 has 15 amino acids. CDR3 protein: CASSLAGTAVETQYF. In nucleotides, the CDR3 is TGCGCCAGCAGCTTGGCCGGAACGGCGGTGGAGACCCAGTACTTC.

The sample holds a few counts of this clonotype. The J gene is TRBJ2-7, the V gene TRBV12-3 or TRBV12-4; 11 nucleotides agree with TRBD2. The V and J ends lost 7 bases and 5 bases, in that order; junction bases with no gene match: 7. The CDR3 runs to 14 residues. The CDR3 DNA reads TGTGCCAGCACCTCCCCGGGACTAGCGGACGAGCAGTACTTC. It translates to CASTSPGLADEQYF.

The chain couples TRBV6-6 to TRBJ1-2; D unresolved. CDR1 and CDR2 (germline): MNHNY, SVGAGI (reference sequence). The length of the CDR3 is 11 residues. V dropped 6 bases and J dropped 8 bases, with 10 bases sitting between them. The CDR3 DNA reads TGTGCCAGCAGCGCGCCGAGAGGCTACACCTTC. This codes for CASSAPRGYTF.

This clonotype was seen a handful of times. The V call is TRBV5-1, the J call TRBJ2-7; 7 bases are shared with TRBD1. CDR3 length equals 15 residues. Germline lookup yields CDR1 SGHRS and CDR2 YFSETQ. V dropped 4 bases and J dropped 0; count of bases not matched to a gene: 7. The CDR3 DNA reads as TGCGCCAGCAGCCCCAACAGGGGTACCTCCTACGAGCAGTACTTC. Its translation is CASSPNRGTSYEQYF.

The CDR3 here is CASSPDRARGETQYF. In DNA form, the CDR3 reads TGTGCCAGCAGCCCCGACAGGGCGCGGGGAGAGACCCAGTACTTC. J is TRBJ2-5 and V is TRBV7-2, with D possibly being TRBD1 (7 bases). Germline CDR1 and CDR2: SGHTA and FQGNSA. The CDR3 totals 15 residues. Trimming stripped 5 bases from V and 4 bases from J, with 17 bases between.